Below, 14 T cell receptor beta chains from the same sample are listed, as sequenced in a study of cytomegalovirus exposure and HLA in healthy donors (dated by TCRdb to about 2017). Receptors were amplified or captured by the immunoSEQ multiplex PCR assay. For the multiplex PCR, a mixture combining 60 forward primers for TCR Vbeta segments and 13 reverse primers for TCR Jbeta segments was used. TCRdb's version of the immuneACCESS table is confined to in-frame rearrangements and falls short of the full clone set. An unresolved V gene accounts for under half of the shortfall where checked; the remainder is of unknown origin. The record for this sample contains about 53,000 clones. The ten largest make up 12% of the sample. The sequencing sample was made of PBMCs. The receptors shown here come from a man between 18 and 29 years old in good health and CMV-seropositive.

This rearrangement joins TRBV5-1 to TRBJ2-3; 11 nucleotides align to TRBD2. Germline trimming cut 0 bases from V and 2 bases from J; bases unmatched to any gene: 14. The CDR3 spans 20 residues. CDR1 SGHRS and CDR2 YFSETQ come from the germline V gene. The CDR3 DNA sequence: TGCGCCAGCAGCTTGGCCCCGGTAGCGACTAGCGGGAAGAACACAGATACGCAGTATTTT. This gives the protein CASSLAPVATSGKNTDTQYF.

V and J are TRBV6-1 and TRBJ1-3; 7 bases are a match to TRBD1. CDR3 length: 18 residues. Germline V CDR1 and CDR2: MNHNS, SASEGT. The V gene end was trimmed by 4 bases and the J gene end by 1 base; junction bases not matched to a gene: 13. For the CDR3, the DNA is TGTGCCAGCAGTGCGACCAGACACAGGGGCGCTTCTGGAAACACCATATATTTT. Translation: CASSATRHRGASGNTIYF.

The chain combines TRBV30 with TRBJ2-1; TRBD2 matches 11 bases. V lost 3 bases to trimming and J lost 4 bases; unmatched junction nucleotides: 8. The CDR3 totals 16 residues. Germline V gene data show CDR1 as GTSNPN and CDR2 as SVGIG (reference sequence). CDR3 sequence reads: CAWRPLSGRAYNEQFF. The CDR3 coding sequence is TGTGCCTGGAGGCCCCTTAGCGGGAGGGCATACAATGAGCAGTTCTTC.

The chain employs TRBV10-3 and TRBJ2-5; 7 nucleotides line up with TRBD2. V was pared by 9 bases and J by 0 bases, with 4 bases of the junction left unmatched. Germline CDR1 reads ENHRY; CDR2 reads SYGVKD. The CDR3 runs 13 residues. CDR3 in DNA: TGTGCCATTTGGGGGGGGTACCAAGAGACCCAGTACTTC. Its protein product is CAIWGGYQETQYF.

J is TRBJ2-7 and V is TRBV20-1, with a weak D call TRBD2 (5 bases). V lost 5 bases, J lost 3 bases, and 8 bases lay in between. This CDR3 has 11 amino acids. CDR1 and CDR2 from the germline V gene are DFQATT and SNEGSKA (reference sequence). The chain's CDR3 is CSARGNYEQYF. The CDR3 DNA sequence: TGCAGTGCTCGGGGTAACTACGAGCAGTACTTC.

J is TRBJ1-4 and V is TRBV30; TRBD1 aligns across 11 bases. CDR1 is GTSNPN and CDR2 is SVGIG in the germline V gene (reference sequence). This CDR3 contains 14 residues. Trimming at V came to 3 bases and at J to 8 bases, leaving 5 bases not matched to a gene. The CDR3 loop reads CAWSVGTGGEKLFF. As DNA, the CDR3 is TGTGCCTGGAGCGTGGGGACAGGGGGAGAAAAACTGTTTTTT.

The chain combines TRBV28 with TRBJ1-5; the D gene is possibly TRBD1 (6 bases). The CDR3 has 16 residues. Germline CDR1 MDHEN, CDR2 SYDVKM. Trimming stripped 6 bases from V and 4 bases from J, with 19 bases between. The CDR3 sequence: CASSRTDRSRNQPQHF. The CDR3 DNA reads TGTGCCAGCAGCCGAACCGACAGGAGTCGAAATCAGCCCCAGCATTTT.

The rearrangement uses TRBV29-1 and TRBJ2-5; D gene unclear. The DNA end is a closer match to TRBJ2-7, so the J assignment may be wrong. This CDR3 has 11 amino acids. Looked up from germline, CDR1 is SQVTM and CDR2 is ANQGSEA. Here the CDR3 DNA reads TGCAGCGTTGAAGTCGCATACGAGCAGTACTTC. This sequence encodes CSVEVAYEQYF.

The chain has TRBV7-5 and TRBJ1-1. TRBV7-5 is given as a pseudogene. This CDR3 is 13 amino acids long. The CDR3 sequence: CASRRSANTEAFF. CDR3 nucleotides: TGTGCCAGCCGGAGGAGTGCTAACACTGAAGCTTTCTTT.

The chain links TRBV28 to TRBJ1-3; unclear D gene. Germline CDR1 and CDR2: MDHEN and SYDVKM. This CDR3 is built from 15 residues. Trimming removed 2 bases at V and 2 bases at J, with 10 bases between. The CDR3 here is CASSLTNPTGNTIYF. The CDR3 DNA reads TGTGCCAGCAGTTTAACAAACCCCACTGGAAACACCATATATTTT.

The CDR3 loop is CASSFSSWLRVGYGYTF. The CDR3 bases are TGTGCCAGCAGTTTTTCAAGTTGGCTGAGGGTAGGCTATGGCTACACCTTC. The V call is TRBV27, the J call TRBJ1-2, with no clear D. The ends were cut back, 3 bases at V and 4 bases at J, with 21 bases in the middle. The CDR3 runs 17 residues. Germline CDR1 and CDR2: MNHEY and SMNVEV (reference sequence).

The CDR3 DNA is TGTGCCAGCAGCCCAGGGGGGGAGACCCAGTACTTC. Its protein product is CASSPGGETQYF. The V and J genes are TRBV28 and TRBJ2-5; tentative D call: TRBD1 (7 bases). V was cut by 6 bases and J by 5 bases, with 10 bases left in between. Germline CDR1 and CDR2: MDHEN and SYDVKM. The CDR3 loop spans 12 amino acids.

The J gene is TRBJ1-2, the V gene TRBV7-8, with unresolved D. CDR3 length equals 13 residues. Trimming left V 2 bases short and J 6 bases short, with 10 bases between. The germline gives CDR1 SGHVS, CDR2 FQNEAQ. In DNA, the CDR3 is TGTGCCAGCAGCTTATGGGCCACGGATGGCTACACCTTC. Translated: CASSLWATDGYTF.

This chain connects TRBV2 to TRBJ2-3; 7 nucleotides align to TRBD2. Germline lookup yields CDR1 SNHLY and CDR2 FYNNEI. J lost 3 bases, V lost 9 bases, and 6 bases had no gene match. The length of the CDR3 is 13 residues. The CDR3: CASGGVRTDTQYF. As DNA, the CDR3 is TGTGCCAGTGGGGGGGTTCGGACAGATACGCAGTATTTT.